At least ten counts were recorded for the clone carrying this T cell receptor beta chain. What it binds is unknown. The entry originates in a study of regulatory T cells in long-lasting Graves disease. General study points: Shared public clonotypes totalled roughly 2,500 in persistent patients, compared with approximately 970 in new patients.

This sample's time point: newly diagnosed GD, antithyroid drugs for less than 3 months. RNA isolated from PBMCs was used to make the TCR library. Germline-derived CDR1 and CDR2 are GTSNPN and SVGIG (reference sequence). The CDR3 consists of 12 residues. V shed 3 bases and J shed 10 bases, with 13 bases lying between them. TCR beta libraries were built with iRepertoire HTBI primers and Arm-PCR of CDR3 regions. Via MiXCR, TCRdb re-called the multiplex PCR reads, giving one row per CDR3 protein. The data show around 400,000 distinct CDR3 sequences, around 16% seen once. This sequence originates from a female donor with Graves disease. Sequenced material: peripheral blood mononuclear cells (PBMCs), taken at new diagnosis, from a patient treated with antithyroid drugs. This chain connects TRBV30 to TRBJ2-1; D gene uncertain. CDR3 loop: CAWRGSVGEQFF. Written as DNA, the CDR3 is TGTGCCTGGAGAGGGTCAGTGGGGGAGCAGTTCTTC.